These 20 T cell receptor beta chains were all obtained from the same sample, sequenced in a study of T cell clones after liver transplantation. Clones were read by immunoSEQ multiplex PCR, and TCRdb kept only the in-frame ones, dropping some. Altogether some 70,000 clones are present, about four fifths being singletons, with the ten largest covering about 0.64%. Sequencing used CD4+ T cells from blood, obtained before liver transplant. All receptors come from a human donor who received a liver transplant.

This clone was recorded once. The rearrangement joins TRBV4-3 to TRBJ1-4; 8 bases line up with TRBD1. The trim removed 7 bases at V and 1 base at J, leaving 14 bases unmatched. The CDR3 contains 18 residues. Per germline, CDR1 LGHNA and CDR2 YSLEER. The CDR3 here is CASNLRTGPRVTNEKLFF. CDR3 DNA sequence: TGCGCCAGCAACCTCCGGACAGGGCCCCGGGTAACTAATGAAAAACTGTTTTTT.

The V and J genes are TRBV7-6 and TRBJ2-5; 8 nucleotides line up with TRBD2. This CDR3 is 21 amino acids long. After removal of 5 bases from V and 4 bases from J, the junction contained 27 bases not matched to a gene. From germline, CDR1 is SGHVS and CDR2 FNYEAQ. The CDR3: CASSPSARPVAGRASRETQYF. Written as DNA, the CDR3 is TGTGCCAGCAGCCCGTCGGCCAGACCTGTAGCCGGGAGGGCCAGTAGAGAGACCCAGTACTTC.

This clone was detected only once. This chain connects TRBV5-1 to TRBJ1-1; no reliable D call. Germline loops: CDR1 SGHRS, CDR2 YFSETQ. Trimming cost V 0 bases and J 2 bases, with 14 bases left between them. The CDR3 runs to 16 residues. In DNA form, the CDR3 reads TGCGCCAGCAGCTTGGAGGTACCTAGAGGCAACACTGAAGCTTTCTTT. Amino acids: CASSLEVPRGNTEAFF.

The genes are TRBV5-3 and TRBJ2-5; no reliable D call. TRBV5-3 is known as an ORF, though its function is uncertain. CDR3 length equals 14 residues. Deletions cut 2 bases from V and 2 bases from J, with 10 bases between. CDR3 region: CARSLYIVQETQYF. CDR3 sequence (DNA): TGTGCCAGAAGCTTATATATAGTTCAAGAGACCCAGTACTTC.

The gene calls are TRBV29-1 and TRBJ2-1; 8 bases align to TRBD2. Per the germline V gene, CDR1 is SQVTM and CDR2 is ANQGSEA. The CDR3 is made up of 15 amino acids. Losses at the gene ends were 6 bases for V and 3 bases for J; bases not matched to a gene: 10. The CDR3 spells CSVLASGRSYNEQFF. The CDR3 nucleotides read TGCAGCGTCTTGGCAAGCGGGAGAAGCTACAATGAGCAGTTCTTC.

The gene calls are TRBV28 and TRBJ1-1, with TRBD1 matching 8 bases. From germline, CDR1 is MDHEN and CDR2 SYDVKM. J was trimmed by 4 bases and V by 2 bases; bases with no gene match: 3. The length of the CDR3 is 14 residues. The CDR3 region is CASSLDRGITEAFF. The CDR3, as DNA: TGTGCCAGCAGTTTAGACAGGGGCATCACTGAAGCTTTCTTT.

V usage is TRBV9 and J usage is TRBJ1-2; 10 bases map to TRBD1. CDR3 length: 19 residues. The junction had 21 bases not matched to a gene; V was cut back by 4 bases and J by 6 bases. Per germline, CDR1 SGDLS and CDR2 YYNGEE. CDR3 loop: CASSLRPGQGSVSYDGYTF. The CDR3 DNA reads as TGTGCCAGCAGCTTACGCCCGGGACAGGGGAGTGTGTCGTATGATGGCTACACCTTC.

This sequence joins TRBV7-3 and TRBJ2-2; the match to TRBD1 covers 9 bases. Trimming cost V 5 bases and J 3 bases; bases outside gene matches: 7. The length of the CDR3 is 16 residues. CDR1 is SGHTA, CDR2 FQGTGA, per germline. CDR3 bases: TGTGCCAGCAGCGTTGAATGGGACAGGGACACCGGGGAGCTGTTTTTT. This encodes CASSVEWDRDTGELFF.

The chain's CDR3 is CASSLKLAGGPDTQYF. In nucleotides, the CDR3 is TGTGCCAGCAGCTTAAAACTAGCGGGAGGCCCAGATACGCAGTATTTT. This chain connects TRBV7-3 to TRBJ2-3; TRBD2 matches 12 bases. The CDR3 extends over 16 amino acids. Germline V gene lookup returns CDR1 SGHTA and CDR2 FQGTGA. V trimming: 1 base; J trimming: 4 bases; junction bases outside the gene matches: 3.

This chain connects TRBV29-1 to TRBJ1-1; unclear D gene. This CDR3 is 14 amino acids long. The V end lost 3 bases, the J end lost 0 bases, and 11 bases lay between the germline ends. CDR1 is SQVTM and CDR2 is ANQGSEA in the germline V gene. The CDR3 sequence: CSVEARPMNTEAFF. Here the CDR3 DNA reads TGCAGCGTTGAGGCGAGGCCCATGAACACTGAAGCTTTCTTT. Drawing the rest from reference TRBV29-1 and TRBJ1-1, the complete variable domain is SAVISQKPSRDICQRGTSLTIQCQVDSQVTMMFWYRQQPGQSLTLIATANQGSEATYESGFVIDKFPISRPNLTFSTLTVSNMSPEDSSIYLCSVEARPMNTEAFFGQGTRLTVV.

V gene TRBV7-3 combines with J gene TRBJ1-1, with D unresolved. Trimming took off 1 base at V and 1 base at J, with 4 bases between the two ends. CDR3 size: 13 residues. CDR1 is SGHTA, CDR2 FQGTGA, per germline. The CDR3 nucleotides read TGTGCCAGCAGCTTAAACTCGAACACTGAAGCTTTCTTT. Protein product: CASSLNSNTEAFF. Complete variable domain (other parts from reference TRBV7-3 and TRBJ1-1): GAGVSQTPSNKVTEKGKYVELRCDPISGHTALYWYRQSLGQGPEFLIYFQGTGAADDSGLPNDRFFAVRPEGSVSTLKIQRTERGDSAVYLCASSLNSNTEAFFGQGTRLTVV.

The CDR3 region has the DNA TGCGCCAGCACCATTACCGGTGTTGGGACCACTGAAGCTTTCTTT. It yields the protein CASTITGVGTTEAFF. This chain links TRBV4-1 with TRBJ1-1; a weak D match, TRBD1 (5 bases). The germline CDR1 and CDR2 sequences are MGHRA and YSYEKL. V dropped 7 bases and J dropped 4 bases, with 19 bases sitting between them. The CDR3 runs 15 residues.

CDR3 region: CASSQMDRSYGYTF. The CDR3 bases are TGTGCCAGCAGCCAGATGGACAGGTCCTATGGCTACACCTTC. The chain uses TRBV14 and TRBJ1-2; the match to TRBD1 covers 7 bases. V dropped 3 bases and J dropped 4; count of bases not matched to a gene: 5. The CDR3 loop spans 14 amino acids. Looked up from germline, CDR1 is SGHDN and CDR2 is FVKESK.

This chain joins TRBV6-5 and TRBJ2-7; D not resolved. Germline V gives CDR1 MNHEY, CDR2 SVGAGI. V dropped 0 bases and J dropped 9 bases, with 12 bases sitting between them. This CDR3 contains 13 residues. In nucleotides, the CDR3 is TGTGCCAGCAGTTACTCGGCCCCAGCAGCGCAGTACTTC. Its protein product is CASSYSAPAAQYF.

The genes are TRBV19 and TRBJ2-2, with TRBD1 as a possible D gene (6 bases). With 9 bases removed from V and 1 base from J, the gap between germline ends came to 15 bases. The germline V gene encodes CDR1 LNHDA and CDR2 SQIVND (reference sequence). The CDR3 is made up of 15 amino acids. The CDR3 DNA reads TGTGCCAGCTTGAAGGGGGTGAGGAACACCGGGGAGCTGTTTTTT. It translates to CASLKGVRNTGELFF. Looking up the rest from reference TRBV19 and TRBJ2-2 gives the full variable domain: DGGITQSPKYLFRKEGQNVTLSCEQNLNHDAMYWYRQDPGQGLRLIYYSQIVNDFQKGDIAEGYSVSREKKESFPLTVTSAQKNPTAFYLCASLKGVRNTGELFFGEGSRLTVL.

J is TRBJ2-5 and V is TRBV5-1; 14 bases are shared with TRBD2. The V segment lost 3 bases and the J segment 3 bases; nucleotides outside the gene matches: 4. The V gene's germline CDR1 is SGHRS and CDR2 YFSETQ. The length of the CDR3 is 16 residues. The CDR3 here is CASSWGGLAGEETQYF. The CDR3 DNA sequence: TGCGCCAGCAGCTGGGGGGGACTAGCGGGAGAAGAGACCCAGTACTTC.

The rearrangement uses TRBV2 and TRBJ1-1; TRBD1 is a possible D gene (5 bases). Germline CDR1 SNHLY, CDR2 FYNNEI. This CDR3 has 15 amino acids. The V end lost 3 bases, the J end lost 2 bases, and 13 bases lay between the germline ends. CDR3 loop: CASSDAGRSNTEAFF. In nucleotides, the CDR3 is TGTGCCAGCAGTGACGCAGGGAGAAGCAACACTGAAGCTTTCTTT.

The chain links TRBV18 to TRBJ2-2; 9 bases are shared with TRBD2. CDR3 length equals 17 residues. Germline assignment: CDR1 KGHSH and CDR2 LQKENI. Trimming removed 5 bases from V and 4 bases from J; junction bases left unmatched: 11. Here the CDR3 DNA reads TGTGCCAGCTCAATTTCGGTAGCGGGAGACGGCACCGGGGAGCTGTTTTTT. It yields the protein CASSISVAGDGTGELFF. Based on the CDR3 plus reference TRBV18 and TRBJ2-2, the full variable domain is NAGVMQNPRHLVRRRGQEARLRCSPMKGHSHVYWYRQLPEEGLKFMVYLQKENIIDESGMPKERFSAEFPKEGPSILRIQQVVRGDSAAYFCASSISVAGDGTGELFFGEGSRLTVL.

The chain uses TRBV10-1 and TRBJ2-1; tentatively, D is TRBD2 (5 bases). V was shortened by 6 bases and J by 8 bases, with 11 bases between the two germline ends. CDR1 is WNHNN and CDR2 is SYGVQD in the germline V gene (reference sequence). The CDR3 is 12 residues long. CDR3: CASSRIGDEQFF. The CDR3 DNA reads TGCGCCAGCAGCCGGATCGGGGATGAGCAGTTCTTC.

The CDR3 DNA sequence: TGTGCCAGCTCACCTCTGACACTAGGGGGCACAGATACGCAGTATTTT. Its protein product is CASSPLTLGGTDTQYF. The chain is built from TRBV18 and TRBJ2-3; D is possibly TRBD1 or TRBD2 (5 bases each). V was shortened by 3 bases and J by 1 base, with 14 bases between the two germline ends. Per germline, CDR1 KGHSH and CDR2 LQKENI. The CDR3 is made up of 16 amino acids.